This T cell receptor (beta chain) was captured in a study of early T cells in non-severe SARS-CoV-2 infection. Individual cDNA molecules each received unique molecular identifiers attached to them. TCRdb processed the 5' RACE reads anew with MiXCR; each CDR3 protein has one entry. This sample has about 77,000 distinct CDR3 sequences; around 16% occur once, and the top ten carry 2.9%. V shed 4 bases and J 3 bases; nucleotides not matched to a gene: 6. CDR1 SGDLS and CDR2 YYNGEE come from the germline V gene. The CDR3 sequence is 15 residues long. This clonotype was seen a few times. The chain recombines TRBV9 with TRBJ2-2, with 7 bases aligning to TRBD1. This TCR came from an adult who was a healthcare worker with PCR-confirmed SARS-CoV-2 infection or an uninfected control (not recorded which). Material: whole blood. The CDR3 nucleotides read TGTGCCAGCAGCCAATTTACAGGGGACACCGGGGAGCTGTTTTTT. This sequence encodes CASSQFTGDTGELFF.